This TCR beta chain comes out of a study of blood T cell repertoires in COVID-19. Study overall: T cells, B-cell-depleted T cells, or PBMCs supplied cDNA or gDNA.

This CDR3 is 14 amino acids long. The ends were cut back, 0 bases at V and 3 bases at J, with 9 bases in the middle. Germline V gene data show CDR1 as SGHRS and CDR2 as YFSETQ. Produced via immunoSEQ multiplex PCR; TCRdb's table is partial and in-frame only. The repertoire has roughly 75,000 clones, 86% of them found once; the top ten carry around 6%. The chain joins TRBV5-1 to TRBJ1-2; perhaps TRBD1 as D (6 bases). Sequencing used peripheral blood. This sequence originates from a man aged 80 or over with COVID-19, enrolled during active disease. The CDR3 sequence: CASSLVGTYYGYTF. CDR3 nucleotides: TGCGCCAGCAGCTTGGTCGGGACATACTATGGCTACACCTTC.